This T cell receptor beta chain came from a study of blood T cell repertoires in COVID-19. Per the study methods: Amplified reference gene primers provided the basis for estimating nucleated cell counts. Measured with immunoSEQ multiplex PCR; TCRdb has only the in-frame clones, and not every one. V and J calls and clone size are as listed in that table; D and trimming were resolved from the DNA. This table has tens of thousands of clones, about 80% appearing once. V trimming: 4 bases; J trimming: 3 bases; junction bases outside the gene matches: 8. The CDR3 is 16 amino acids. Germline V gives CDR1 SGHRS, CDR2 YFSETQ.

V gene TRBV5-1 combines with J gene TRBJ1-3; 9 positions agree with TRBD1. The sample taken for sequencing was peripheral blood. This clonotype was obtained from a woman in her sixties or seventies with acute or convalescent COVID-19. CDR3 protein: CASSLTGTGIGNTIYF. CDR3 nucleotides: TGCGCCAGCAGCCTTACCGGGACAGGGATTGGAAACACCATATATTTT.